Listed below are T cell receptor beta chains from one sample, sequenced in a study of regulatory T cells in long-lasting Graves disease. TCRdb analysed the multiplex PCR reads with MiXCR anew, one entry per CDR3 protein. The table records more than 350,000 distinct CDR3 sequences, roughly 21% of them present only once. This specimen was peripheral blood mononuclear cells (PBMCs), taken when the disease was refractory, from a patient treated with antithyroid drugs. Receptors were obtained from a female donor with Graves disease. Both conserved end residues are part of each CDR3. The D gene is left open where the match is weak. A row's size may be missing; if present it is once, few, many or a size class.

clone size,D gene,J gene,V gene,CDR3 DNA,CDR3 protein
-,-,TRBJ2-2,TRBV20-1,TGCAGTGCTAGCCGGGACACGAACACCGGGGAGCTGTTTTTT,CSASRDTNTGELFF
many,-,TRBJ1-2,TRBV27,TGTGCCAGCAGTCCCTTTTGGGGCGCGGGGGACTATGGCTACACCTTC,CASSPFWGAGDYGYTF
few,-,TRBJ2-4,TRBV5-1,TGCGCCAGCAGCTTGGAGACAGGGAGGGGAGCCAAAAACATTCAGTACTTC,CASSLETGRGAKNIQYF
many,TRBD1,TRBJ1-5,TRBV7-8,TGTGCCAGCAGCTCCGGGGAAGGGGGCGATCAGCCCCAGCATTTT,CASSSGEGGDQPQHF
few,-,TRBJ1-3,TRBV3-1,TGTGCCAGCAGCCAAGGCATTGGGGGCCCTGGAAACACCATATATTTT,CASSQGIGGPGNTIYF
-,TRBD2,TRBJ2-1,TRBV7-9,TGTGCCAGCAGCGAACCGACTAGCGGGAGTAATGAGCAGTTCTTC,CASSEPTSGSNEQFF
many,TRBD1,TRBJ1-5,TRBV7-3,TGTGCCAGCAGCTTAACCGGGACAGGGAATCAGCCCCAGCATTTT,CASSLTGTGNQPQHF
many,TRBD1,TRBJ1-2,TRBV5-5,TGTGCCAGCAGCATCGGGACAGAAGCCTATGGCTACACCTTC,CASSIGTEAYGYTF
-,-,TRBJ2-6,TRBV28,TGTGCCAGCAGATATTTTGGGGCCAACGTCCTGACTTTC,CASRYFGANVLTF
-,TRBD2,TRBJ2-6,TRBV28,TGTGCCAGCGGACTCGGCGGGAGGGCTGGGGCCAACGTCCTGACTTTC,CASGLGGRAGANVLTF
-,-,TRBJ2-2,TRBV3-1,TGTGCCAGCAGCCAAGAGGCTGCCGGGAACACCGGGGAGCTGTTTTTT,CASSQEAAGNTGELFF
many,-,TRBJ2-7,TRBV28,TGTGCCAGCAGTACCCCGGGAACTAGGGAGAACGAGCAGTACTTC,CASSTPGTRENEQYF
-,-,TRBJ2-2,TRBV20-1,TGCAGTGCCCCGACGAGGAACACCGGGGAGCTGTTTTTT,CSAPTRNTGELFF
many,TRBD1,TRBJ1-4,TRBV7-9,TGTGCCAGCAGCCCAAGTCGGGGACAGGCTTCTGGGGCTAATGAAAAACTGTTTTTT,CASSPSRGQASGANEKLFF
many,-,TRBJ1-1,TRBV19,TGTGCCAGTAGCGCCTACTTCAGGGGAGGAGTTGCTTTCTTT,CASSAYFRGGVAFF
few,-,TRBJ1-5,TRBV20-1,TGCAGTGCTAGAGGGATGACAGACAATCAGCCCCAGCATTTT,CSARGMTDNQPQHF
few,TRBD2,TRBJ2-2,TRBV27,TGTGCCAGCAGTTTATTGGCGGGAGCGCGGCCCGGGGAGCTGTTTTTT,CASSLLAGARPGELFF
few,-,TRBJ1-1,TRBV7-9,TGTGCCAGCAGCTCGCCGGGGTACGGTGACACTGAAGCTTTCTTT,CASSSPGYGDTEAFF
many,-,TRBJ1-5,TRBV27,TGTGCCAGCAGTTTATTATCCAATCAGCCCCAGCATTTT,CASSLLSNQPQHF
few,-,TRBJ1-5,TRBV19,TGTGCCAGTAGTACCTACGACAGTCAAAATCAGCCCCAGCATTTT,CASSTYDSQNQPQHF
few,-,TRBJ1-4,TRBV15,TGTGCCACCAGCAGAGAAGGGGGGCTGGGTGAAAAACTGTTTTTT,CATSREGGLGEKLFF
many,TRBD2,TRBJ2-3,TRBV27,TGTGCTTGTGGGCTAGCGGGCGCAGATACGCAGTATTTT,CACGLAGADTQYF
many,TRBD1,TRBJ2-5,TRBV28,TGTGCCAGCAGTGGACAGGGGGCACAGACCCAGTACTTC,CASSGQGAQTQYF
few,TRBD2,TRBJ2-3,TRBV20-1,TGCAGTGCAAAGGGACTAGCGGTAACAGATACGCAGTATTTT,CSAKGLAVTDTQYF
many,-,TRBJ1-1,TRBV6-9,TGTGCCAGCAGTTCCCAACAGGGCACCAACACTGAAGCTTTCTTT,CASSSQQGTNTEAFF
-,-,TRBJ2-1,TRBV2,TGTGCCAGCCTGCCTGGGCTAGGAGTGAACCTAGACAATGAGCAGTTCTTC,CASLPGLGVNLDNEQFF
-,TRBD2,TRBJ2-3,TRBV28,TGTGCCAGCAGTTTATATCTGTGGGGACTAGCGGGAGGGCCCACAGATACGCAGTATTTT,CASSLYLWGLAGGPTDTQYF
few,TRBD2,TRBJ2-5,TRBV7-7,TGTGCCAGCAGCTTAGTTGGGGGAGGGTCACAAGAGACCCAGTACTTC,CASSLVGGGSQETQYF
many,-,TRBJ1-1,TRBV3-1,TGTGCCAGCAGTTCATCGTCTGAAGCTTTCTTT,CASSSSSEAFF
many,-,TRBJ1-1,TRBV20-1,TGCAGTGCTAGAGATTGGGCAGGCTCTATGAACACTGAAGCTTTCTTT,CSARDWAGSMNTEAFF
many,TRBD1,TRBJ1-2,TRBV7-2,TGTGCCAGCAGCCCTCCGGGACAGTCGGGCTACACCTTC,CASSPPGQSGYTF
-,TRBD2,TRBJ2-7,TRBV6-5,TGTGCCAGCAGTTACCAGCGGGGGTACGAGCAGTACTTC,CASSYQRGYEQYF
many,-,TRBJ1-6,TRBV20-1,TGCAGTGTACCACAGAGCTATAATTCACCCCTCCACTTT,CSVPQSYNSPLHF
many,-,TRBJ2-5,TRBV12-3/TRBV12-4,TGTGCCAGCACCCTCGGTGGGGGTTGGGAGACCCAGTACTTC,CASTLGGGWETQYF
many,TRBD2,TRBJ2-7,TRBV25-1,TGTGCCAGCAGCGGAAGACTAGCGGGACCCTACGAGCAGTACTTC,CASSGRLAGPYEQYF
few,-,TRBJ2-2,TRBV30,TGTGCCTGGAACCCGGGTGGGTACACCGGGGAGCTGTTTTTT,CAWNPGGYTGELFF
-,-,TRBJ1-5,TRBV20-1,TGCAGTGCTAGAAAAGGGGCCGGCAATCAGCCCCAGCATTTT,CSARKGAGNQPQHF
many,-,TRBJ1-2,TRBV6-1,TGTGCCAGCAGTAGGACCGTTGCTGGCTACACCTTC,CASSRTVAGYTF
-,-,TRBJ2-6,TRBV24-1,TGTGCCTCGGGGTCCTCTGGGGCCAATGTCCTGACTTTC,CASGSSGANVLTF
-,-,TRBJ2-1,TRBV27,TGTGCCAGCAGTAAAGGGAACGAGCAGTTCTTC,CASSKGNEQFF
-,-,TRBJ2-7,TRBV5-5,TGTGCCAGCGGCTTGGAGGCAATCGGCGGCTACGAGCAGTACTTC,CASGLEAIGGYEQYF
-,TRBD2,TRBJ2-3,TRBV27,TGTGCCACCTGGACTAGCGCCTCGACAGATACGCAGTATTTT,CATWTSASTDTQYF
many,-,TRBJ2-5,TRBV20-1,TGCAGTGCTGAACATAGACAAGTAGGGGAGACCCAGTACTTC,CSAEHRQVGETQYF
few,-,TRBJ2-7,TRBV10-3,TGTGCCATCAGTGCAGGGACTCCGTCGGCCGAGCAGTACTTC,CAISAGTPSAEQYF
-,-,TRBJ2-3,TRBV18,TGTGCCAGCTCACCCCAACAGGGCACAGATACGCAGTATTTT,CASSPQQGTDTQYF
many,-,TRBJ1-2,TRBV28,TGTGCCAGCAGTAAGACTGGCTATGGCTACACCTTC,CASSKTGYGYTF
few,TRBD2,TRBJ2-5,TRBV28,TGTGCCAGCACCCAAAAACCGGGACTAGCGGAAGAGACCCAGTACTTC,CASTQKPGLAEETQYF
many,-,TRBJ1-1,TRBV28,TGTGCCAGCAGTTCCCTGGGGGATACCAGCGCTGAAGCTTTCTTT,CASSSLGDTSAEAFF